One sample yielded the 25 T cell receptor beta chains listed below, sequenced in a study of T cells in Graves' hyperthyroidism and ophthalmopathy. RNA transcripts gave rise to amplified TCR beta CDR3 regions. A set of HTBI primers served as the primers for a first-round RT-PCR of the TCR CDR3. TCRdb called the multiplex PCR reads again in MiXCR, with one record for every CDR3 protein. The data hold about 350,000 distinct CDR3 sequences, with 18% observed a single time. The specimen sequenced was blood. The receptors were sampled from a woman in her thirties or forties with Graves' ophthalmopathy.

At least ten counts were recorded for this clonotype. This may arise from a read error, as a much more abundant clone is one base away. This chain links TRBV28 with TRBJ1-2, with 10 nucleotides matching TRBD1. This CDR3 region has 16 residues. The germline V gene has CDR1 MDHEN and CDR2 SYDVKM. Unmatched junction bases numbered 12, after V lost 1 base and J lost 10 bases. The CDR3 region has the DNA TGTGCCAGCAGTTTATCGACAGGGGGCAAAGAAGGTGACTACACCTTC. It yields the protein CASSLSTGGKEGDYTF.

This clonotype was seen ten or more times. The chain uses TRBV20-1 and TRBJ2-7, with D perhaps matching TRBD1 or TRBD2 (7 bases each). The CDR3 loop spans 15 amino acids. Germline CDR1 is DFQATT and CDR2 is SNEGSKA (reference sequence). V was clipped by 0 bases and J by 3 bases, with 15 bases between them. CDR3 sequence: CSARDSRGGYYEQYF. CDR3 bases: TGCAGTGCTAGAGATAGCAGGGGGGGATACTACGAGCAGTACTTC.

This clonotype showed up many times. This rearrangement joins TRBV7-9 to TRBJ2-7; no firm D call. CDR3 length: 12 residues. Germline assignment: CDR1 SEHNR and CDR2 FQNEAQ (reference sequence). V dropped 5 bases and J dropped 6 bases, with 11 bases sitting between them. CDR3 in DNA: TGTGCCAGCAGCCCGGACGAGGTCGAGCAGTACTTC. This gives the protein CASSPDEVEQYF.

Ten or more counts support this clonotype. The chain has TRBV28 and TRBJ2-1, with TRBD2 matching over 13 bases. This CDR3 is built from 14 residues. Germline loops: CDR1 MDHEN, CDR2 SYDVKM. The trim removed 6 bases at V and 5 bases at J, leaving 1 base unmatched. CDR3 sequence (DNA): TGTGCCAGCAGGGGGACTAGCGGGGACAATGAGCAGTTCTTC. It is translated as CASRGTSGDNEQFF.

The chain uses TRBV2 and TRBJ1-6; D gene ambiguous. The V gene lost 7 bases and the J gene lost 6 bases, with 7 bases spanning the gap. The CDR3 runs 12 residues. CDR1 is SNHLY, CDR2 FYNNEI, per germline. Written as DNA, the CDR3 is TGTGCCAGCATGGAGGGTAATTCACCCCTCCACTTT. It yields the protein CASMEGNSPLHF.

About this clonotype: A much more abundant neighbour one base away suggests this may be a read error. This rearrangement joins TRBV6-2 or TRBV6-3 to TRBJ1-1; 7 nucleotides agree with TRBD1. V shed 4 bases and J 7 bases; nucleotides not matched to a gene: 21. There are 18 residues in the CDR3. Germline V gene sequence: CDR1 MNHEY, CDR2 SVGEGT. The chain's CDR3 is CASSSGLGGFVAGGEAFF. CDR3 nucleotides: TGTGCCAGCAGTTCCGGATTGGGGGGTTTTGTAGCAGGGGGTGAAGCTTTCTTT.

This clonotype occurred many times. The rearrangement uses TRBV12-3 or TRBV12-4 and TRBJ2-7, with unresolved D. The V end lost 7 bases, the J end lost 5 bases, and 15 bases lay between the germline ends. CDR3 length equals 13 residues. CDR3 sequence reads: CASKPGPSDEQYF. Here the CDR3 DNA reads TGTGCCAGCAAACCAGGCCCGTCGGACGAGCAGTACTTC.

CDR3 protein: CASRNLGTHYGYTF. CDR3 coding DNA: TGTGCCAGCAGGAACCTCGGGACACACTATGGCTACACCTTC. The chain links TRBV6-1 to TRBJ1-2; perhaps TRBD1 as D (6 bases). Germline values: CDR1 MNHNS, CDR2 SASEGT. Trimming left V 6 bases short and J 3 bases short, with 14 bases between. This CDR3 comprises 14 residues.

This chain links TRBV30 with TRBJ2-5; 8 bases map to TRBD1. With 8 bases clipped from V and 1 base from J, the junction kept 6 bases outside the gene matches. The CDR3 spans 13 residues. Germline V CDR1 and CDR2: GTSNPN, SVGIG (reference sequence). The CDR3 coding sequence is TGTGCCCGACGGGGACAGGCCCAAGAGACCCAGTACTTC. This codes for CARRGQAQETQYF.

The table lists this clonotype with many counts. This chain uses TRBV5-1 with TRBJ1-1, with D possibly being TRBD1 (5 bases). Germline V CDR1 and CDR2: SGHRS, YFSETQ. The CDR3 is made up of 14 amino acids. Between the trimmed V and J ends, which lost 3 bases and 0 bases, there was a span of 9 bases. CDR3 loop: CASSSTAMNTEAFF. The CDR3 coding sequence is TGCGCCAGCAGCTCGACAGCTATGAACACTGAAGCTTTCTTT.

This clonotype was seen at least ten times. The chain combines TRBV28 with TRBJ1-2, with 8 positions matching TRBD1. J gave up 4 bases and V 2 bases, and 9 bases lay outside the gene matches. This CDR3 has 16 residues. Germline CDR1 reads MDHEN; CDR2 reads SYDVKM. DNA for the CDR3: TGTGCCAGCAGTTTAGGGGCCCCCGGGACAGGCTATGGCTACACCTTC. Translating it yields CASSLGAPGTGYGYTF.

This clonotype came up many times. The V gene is TRBV5-1, the J gene TRBJ1-1; D is uncertain. Trimming removed 0 bases from V and 0 bases from J, with 9 bases in between. Germline V gives CDR1 SGHRS, CDR2 YFSETQ. The CDR3 has 15 amino acids. The CDR3 DNA sequence: TGCGCCAGCAGCTTGGATCGGATGGTGAACACTGAAGCTTTCTTT. Protein product: CASSLDRMVNTEAFF.

The V call is TRBV5-1, the J call TRBJ2-3, with unresolved D. Trimming took 2 bases from V and 5 from J, leaving 15 bases between them. The CDR3 runs to 15 residues. Germline assignment: CDR1 SGHRS and CDR2 YFSETQ. The CDR3 DNA follows: TGCGCCAGCAGCTTTTCTGGGCCCCCCGGAGATACGCAGTATTTT. The encoded protein is CASSFSGPPGDTQYF.

This clonotype was counted at least ten times. V gene TRBV28 combines with J gene TRBJ1-2; no clear D gene. The length of the CDR3 is 16 residues. Germline V gene sequence: CDR1 MDHEN, CDR2 SYDVKM. Between the trimmed V and J ends, which lost 3 bases and 1 base, there was a span of 15 bases. This CDR3 is CASSFQTELNNYGYTF. In DNA, the CDR3 is TGTGCCAGCAGTTTTCAAACGGAGCTCAATAACTATGGCTACACCTTC.

This clonotype was seen more than once but under ten times. The chain carries TRBV4-1 and TRBJ1-5; D unresolved. The CDR3 has 18 amino acids. Germline V gives CDR1 MGHRA, CDR2 YSYEKL. Trimming removed 1 base at V and 2 bases at J, with 18 bases between. The CDR3 is CASSQATPLGPGNQPQHF. CDR3 bases: TGCGCCAGCAGCCAAGCGACCCCACTAGGCCCCGGCAATCAGCCCCAGCATTTT.

This clonotype was counted at least ten times. This chain uses TRBV29-1 with TRBJ1-1; D unresolved. V lost 3 bases to trimming and J lost 1 base, with 15 bases between them. In germline, CDR1 is SQVTM, CDR2 ANQGSEA. The CDR3 contains 15 residues. As DNA, the CDR3 is TGCAGCGTTGACAAAGGACCGTCTCGGAACACTGAAGCTTTCTTT. Translating it yields CSVDKGPSRNTEAFF.

This clonotype was picked up many times. One base away lies a much larger clone, so this may be a sequencing read error. This chain links TRBV2 with TRBJ1-2; D not certain. Germline CDR1 reads SNHLY; CDR2 reads FYNNEI. The CDR3 sequence is 14 residues long. The CDR3 sequence: CASWAGRFNYGHTF. The CDR3 nucleotides are TGTGCCAGCTGGGCTGGGAGGTTCAACTATGGCCACACCTTC.

This clonotype was detected ten times or more. The rearrangement uses TRBV19 and TRBJ1-5, with 8 bases that match TRBD1. Germline values: CDR1 LNHDA, CDR2 SQIVND (reference sequence). The J segment lost 4 bases and the V segment lost 7 bases, leaving 6 bases of the junction unmatched. This CDR3 comprises 14 residues. The CDR3 loop reads CASNVQGGNQPQHF. The CDR3 DNA sequence: TGTGCCAGTAATGTACAGGGGGGGAATCAGCCCCAGCATTTT.

This clonotype appeared many times. CDR3 loop: CASSQVFSLNTGELFF. DNA for the CDR3: TGTGCCAGCAGCCAAGTTTTCTCCTTAAACACCGGGGAGCTGTTTTTT. The rearrangement uses TRBV4-2 and TRBJ2-2; D remains unclear. Deletions cut 1 base from V and 2 bases from J, with 11 bases between. The CDR3 runs to 16 residues. CDR1 and CDR2 (germline): LGHNA, YNFKEQ.

This clonotype has a count of ten or more. The chain uses TRBV29-1 and TRBJ2-3; D possibly uses TRBD1 or TRBD2 (5 bases each). V was clipped by 4 bases and J by 3 bases, with 17 bases between them. Looked up from germline, CDR1 is SQVTM and CDR2 is ANQGSEA. There are 15 residues in the CDR3. Written as DNA, the CDR3 is TGCAGCGTTGGGGACGACGAGGAGATTACAGATACGCAGTATTTT. This sequence encodes CSVGDDEEITDTQYF.

This clonotype was seen ten or more times. The chain joins TRBV6-2 or TRBV6-3 to TRBJ2-7; 11 bases line up with TRBD2. The trim removed 2 bases at V and 3 bases at J, leaving 12 bases unmatched. CDR3 length: 18 amino acids. The V gene's germline CDR1 is MNHEY and CDR2 SVGEGT. CDR3 in amino acids: CASSYGLAGGEYLYEQYF. CDR3 in DNA: TGTGCCAGCAGTTACGGGCTAGCGGGAGGAGAATACCTCTACGAGCAGTACTTC.

The chain employs TRBV7-9 and TRBJ1-1; no reliable D call. CDR3 length: 15 residues. With 5 bases removed from V and 1 base from J, the gap between germline ends came to 14 bases. Germline V lookup: CDR1 SEHNR, CDR2 FQNEAQ (reference sequence). CDR3 sequence (DNA): TGTGCCAGCAGCCCTGTCAGGTCGGGGAACACTGAAGCTTTCTTT. Translated, it gives CASSPVRSGNTEAFF.

This clonotype was seen many times. The gene calls are TRBV28 and TRBJ1-2; D is possibly TRBD1 (6 bases). Trimming removed 6 bases from V and 6 bases from J, with 14 bases in between. CDR3 length: 13 amino acids. Germline-derived CDR1 and CDR2 are MDHEN and SYDVKM. CDR3 protein: CASRVQGWDGYTF. The CDR3 bases are TGTGCCAGCAGAGTTCAGGGGTGGGATGGCTACACCTTC.

This clonotype was seen at least ten times. The rearrangement links TRBV28 to TRBJ2-5, with TRBD2 matching over 8 bases. V gave up 6 bases and J gave up 4 bases; unmatched junction bases: 10. The CDR3 runs to 15 residues. Germline lookup yields CDR1 MDHEN and CDR2 SYDVKM. The CDR3 reads CASRKAGARGETQYF. The CDR3 coding sequence is TGTGCCAGCAGGAAAGCGGGAGCTCGGGGAGAGACCCAGTACTTC.

This clonotype was counted ten times or more. The rearrangement uses TRBV28 and TRBJ1-1; no clear D. Trimming shortened V by 3 bases and J by 4 bases, and 9 bases separated the two germline ends. This CDR3 region has 13 residues. Per germline, CDR1 MDHEN and CDR2 SYDVKM. CDR3: CASSFSRSTEAFF. CDR3 bases: TGTGCCAGCAGTTTTTCCAGGAGCACTGAAGCTTTCTTT.